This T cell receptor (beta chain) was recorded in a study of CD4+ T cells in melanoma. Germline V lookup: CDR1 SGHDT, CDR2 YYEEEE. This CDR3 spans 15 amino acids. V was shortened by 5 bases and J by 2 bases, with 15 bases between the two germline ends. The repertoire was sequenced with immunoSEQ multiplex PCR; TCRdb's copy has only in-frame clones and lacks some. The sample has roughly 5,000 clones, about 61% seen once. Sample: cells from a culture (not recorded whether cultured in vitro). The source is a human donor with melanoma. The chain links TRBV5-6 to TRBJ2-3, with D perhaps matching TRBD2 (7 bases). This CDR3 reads CASRAGAGNTDTQYF. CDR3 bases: TGTGCCAGCAGGGCGGGGGCGGGCAACACAGATACGCAGTATTTT.